What follows is one TCR beta chain and its context. The antigen remains unidentified. The data originate from a study of shared clonotypes between healthy human individuals. Study outcomes and limitations: Despite large depth, sorted-subset datasets appeared incompletely sequenced.

Trimming took 1 base from V and 7 from J, leaving 11 bases between them. Germline V CDR1 and CDR2: SGHDT, YYEEEE. This CDR3 region has 13 residues. Produced via immunoSEQ multiplex PCR; TCRdb's table is partial and in-frame only. The repertoire holds more than 2,000,000 clones, more than 80% seen once, with about 0.13% in the top ten. The J gene is TRBJ1-2, the V gene TRBV5-6; TRBD1 is a possible D gene (6 bases). Material for sequencing was naive CD4+ T cells sorted from blood. The subset denotes: CD45RA+ positively selected. This sequence originates from a man younger than 35 in good health. Here the CDR3 reads CASSLFDRSGYTF. The CDR3 DNA reads as TGTGCCAGCAGCTTGTTTGACAGGAGTGGCTACACCTTC.